Many counts were recorded for the clone carrying this T cell receptor beta chain. Its antigen remains unknown. The data are from a study of neurological immune-mediated disorders. Study results and limitations: It was HTLV-1-associated myelopathy that showed the most TCR clonal expansion, while multiple sclerosis showed the least, falling below healthy controls. The study found no CDR3 amino acid sequences shared by expanded clones across subjects, suggesting private repertoires in all groups.

V lost 4 bases to trimming and J lost 6 bases; unmatched junction nucleotides: 8. The CDR3 has 13 residues. CDR1 and CDR2 (germline): DFQATT, SNEGSKA (reference sequence). Synthesis of cDNA used 5'RACE (with 10-nucleotide random UMIs). Sequencing runs each yielded over 200 million TCR-beta sequences from 15-18 subjects. In TCRdb, the 5' RACE reads were re-called with MiXCR into one record per CDR3 protein. The table has roughly 48,000 distinct CDR3 sequences, less than 15% seen once. As to time point: longitudinal time-point 2. Specimen: PBMCs. The chain joins TRBV20-1 to TRBJ2-7, with 8 bases lining up with TRBD2. The sequence derives from a male donor with HTLV-1-associated myelopathy (HAM/TSP). Here the CDR3 DNA reads TGCAGTGCTATCGGGGGGGCCGAAGGCGAGCAGTACTTC. It translates to CSAIGGAEGEQYF.